These T cell receptor beta chains were read from a single sample in a study of cytomegalovirus exposure and HLA in healthy donors. TCRdb keeps only in-frame clones here, not all; method: immunoSEQ multiplex PCR. Its table lists tens of thousands of clones. Sequenced material: PBMCs. The receptors originated from a female donor in good health and CMV-seropositive. Each CDR3 is given with its conserved first and last residue. Fields, in order: V gene, D gene, J gene, CDR3 protein. D genes are given only for firm matches.

TRBV27	TRBD2	TRBJ2-7	CASSLWGGSEQYF
TRBV7-9	.	TRBJ2-7	CASTQGQGFDEQYF
TRBV6-6	TRBD2	TRBJ2-1	CASSYSTSAGNEQFF
TRBV29-1	.	TRBJ2-7	CSVEDGKGSYEQYF
TRBV14	.	TRBJ2-3	CASSQDWTRSVTDTQYF
TRBV6-5	.	TRBJ2-5	CASSYSGGWKETQYF
TRBV6-5	.	TRBJ1-2	CASSPLREKGYTF
TRBV13	TRBD2	TRBJ2-7	CASFVAGGPYEQYF
TRBV7-2	TRBD1	TRBJ1-2	CASSSPRDRAWDYGYTF
TRBV2	TRBD1	TRBJ1-5	CASRGGQGGQPQHF
TRBV6-5	TRBD1	.	CASSFGPDRVYEQYF
TRBV7-9	.	TRBJ2-7	CASSRDTAYEQYF
TRBV28	.	TRBJ2-1	CASSSGRLIYNEQFF
TRBV29-1	TRBD1	.	CSARQGGHEQYF
TRBV29-1	.	TRBJ1-2	CSVERGDHYGYTF
TRBV18	TRBD2	TRBJ2-3	CASSPQTGLAGVQSEDTQYF
TRBV6-5	.	TRBJ1-1	CASHRTGKNTEAFF
TRBV19	.	TRBJ1-2	CASSMGQRYYGYTF